The 3 T cell receptor beta chains below come from one sample, sequenced in a study of T cell repertoires in cytomegalovirus infection. Their cognate antigens are unknown. Using its own MiXCR run on the reads, TCRdb lists one record per CDR3 protein. The sample has about 770,000 distinct CDR3 sequences, 25% to 30% seen once. This specimen was cultured CD8+ T cells from PBMCs, taken from culture after CMV antigen stimulation. The receptors derive from a human donor in good health (CMV status not recorded). Some clones in this sample may be carry-over from other donors' samples.

This clonotype was observed at least ten times. The chain links TRBV12-3 or TRBV12-4 to TRBJ2-2; 9 bases map to TRBD2. The CDR3 spans 16 residues. After removal of 2 bases from V and 4 bases from J, the junction contained 5 bases not matched to a gene. CDR3 region: CASSLRLAGPTGELFF. The CDR3 bases are TGTGCCAGCAGTTTAAGGCTAGCGGGGCCCACCGGGGAGCTGTTTTTT.

The chain links TRBV20-1 to TRBJ1-2; possibly TRBD1 for D (5 bases). The germline V gene encodes CDR1 DFQATT and CDR2 SNEGSKA (reference sequence). CDR3 length: 14 residues. The ends were cut back, 5 bases at V and 2 bases at J, with 15 bases in the middle. The CDR3 here is CSAGTLGKNYGYTF. For the CDR3, the DNA is TGCAGTGCTGGGACTCTGGGGAAGAACTATGGCTACACCTTC.

The chain couples TRBV4-3 to TRBJ2-7, with TRBD1 as a possible D gene (6 bases). V was pared by 4 bases and J by 2 bases, with 15 bases between. The germline gives CDR1 LGHNA, CDR2 YSLEER. The CDR3 runs to 15 residues. The CDR3 here is CASSPEWTVAYEQYF. The CDR3, as DNA: TGCGCCAGCAGCCCCGAATGGACAGTAGCCTACGAGCAGTACTTC.